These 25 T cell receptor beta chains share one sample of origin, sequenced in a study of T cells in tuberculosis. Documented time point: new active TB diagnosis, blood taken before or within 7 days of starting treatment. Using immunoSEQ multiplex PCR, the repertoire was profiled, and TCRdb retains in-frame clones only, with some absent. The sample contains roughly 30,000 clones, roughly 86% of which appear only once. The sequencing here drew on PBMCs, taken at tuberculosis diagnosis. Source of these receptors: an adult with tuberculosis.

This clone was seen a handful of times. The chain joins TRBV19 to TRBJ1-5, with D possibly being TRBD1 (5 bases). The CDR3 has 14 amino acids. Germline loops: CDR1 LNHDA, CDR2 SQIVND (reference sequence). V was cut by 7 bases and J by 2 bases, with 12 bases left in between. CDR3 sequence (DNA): TGTGCCAGTAAGTACAGGCCAGGCAATCAGCCCCAGCATTTT. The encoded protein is CASKYRPGNQPQHF.

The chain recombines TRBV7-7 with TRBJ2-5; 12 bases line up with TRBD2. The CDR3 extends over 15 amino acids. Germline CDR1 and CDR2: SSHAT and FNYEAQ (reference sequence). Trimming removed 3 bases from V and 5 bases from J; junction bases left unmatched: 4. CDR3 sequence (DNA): TGTGCCAGCAGCTTGACTAGCGGGGGTTTGGAGACCCAGTACTTC. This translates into CASSLTSGGLETQYF.

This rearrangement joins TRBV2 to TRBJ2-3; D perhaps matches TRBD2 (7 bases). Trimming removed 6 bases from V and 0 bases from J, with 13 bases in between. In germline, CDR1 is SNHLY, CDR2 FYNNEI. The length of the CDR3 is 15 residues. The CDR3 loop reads CASRGGGLSTDTQYF. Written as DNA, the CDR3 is TGTGCCAGCAGAGGCGGGGGCCTTAGCACAGATACGCAGTATTTT.

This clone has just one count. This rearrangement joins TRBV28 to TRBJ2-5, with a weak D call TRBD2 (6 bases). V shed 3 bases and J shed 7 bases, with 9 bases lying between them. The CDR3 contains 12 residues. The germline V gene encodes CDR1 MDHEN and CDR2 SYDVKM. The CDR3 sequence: CASSFQGGTQYF. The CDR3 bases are TGTGCCAGCAGTTTTCAGGGAGGGACCCAGTACTTC.

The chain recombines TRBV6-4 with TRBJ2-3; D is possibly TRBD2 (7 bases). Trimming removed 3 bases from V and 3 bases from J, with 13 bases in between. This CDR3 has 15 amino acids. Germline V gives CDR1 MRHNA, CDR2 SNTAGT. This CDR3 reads CASSEGGGGTDTQYF. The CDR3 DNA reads TGTGCCAGCAGTGAAGGGGGGGGAGGAACAGATACGCAGTATTTT.

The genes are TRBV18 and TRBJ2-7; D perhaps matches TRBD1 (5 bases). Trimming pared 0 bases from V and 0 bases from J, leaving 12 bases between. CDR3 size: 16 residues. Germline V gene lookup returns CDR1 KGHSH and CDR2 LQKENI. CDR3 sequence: CASSPPGPSRSYEQYF. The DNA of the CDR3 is TGTGCCAGCTCACCACCGGGGCCCTCGCGCTCCTACGAGCAGTACTTC. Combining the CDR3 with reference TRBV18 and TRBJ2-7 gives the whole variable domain NAGVMQNPRHLVRRRGQEARLRCSPMKGHSHVYWYRQLPEEGLKFMVYLQKENIIDESGMPKERFSAEFPKEGPSILRIQQVVRGDSAAYFCASSPPGPSRSYEQYFGPGTRLTVT.

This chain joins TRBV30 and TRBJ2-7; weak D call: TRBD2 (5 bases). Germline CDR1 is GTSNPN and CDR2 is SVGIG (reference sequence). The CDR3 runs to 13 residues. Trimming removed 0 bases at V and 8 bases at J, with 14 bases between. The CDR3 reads CAWSVPTNGKQYF. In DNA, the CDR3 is TGTGCCTGGAGTGTACCGACTAATGGAAAGCAGTACTTC.

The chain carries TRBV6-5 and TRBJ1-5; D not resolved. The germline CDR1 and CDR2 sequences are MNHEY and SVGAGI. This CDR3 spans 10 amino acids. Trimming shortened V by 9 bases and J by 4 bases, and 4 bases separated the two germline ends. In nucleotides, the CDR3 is TGTGCCAGGTCAAATCAGCCCCAGCATTTT. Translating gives CARSNQPQHF.

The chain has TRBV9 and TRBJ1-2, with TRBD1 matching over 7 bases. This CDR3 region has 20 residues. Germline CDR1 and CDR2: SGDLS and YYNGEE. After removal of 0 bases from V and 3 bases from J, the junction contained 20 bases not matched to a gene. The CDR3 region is CASSVGASGVLGGLDYGYTF. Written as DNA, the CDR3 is TGTGCCAGCAGCGTAGGGGCTTCAGGGGTGTTAGGGGGCTTGGACTATGGCTACACCTTC.

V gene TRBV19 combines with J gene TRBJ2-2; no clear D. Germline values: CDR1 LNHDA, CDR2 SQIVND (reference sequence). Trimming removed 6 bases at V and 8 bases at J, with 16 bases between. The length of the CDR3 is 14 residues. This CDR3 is CASREPETPGELFF. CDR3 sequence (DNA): TGTGCCAGTAGAGAGCCGGAGACCCCGGGGGAGCTGTTTTTT. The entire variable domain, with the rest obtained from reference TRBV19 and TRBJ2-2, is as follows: DGGITQSPKYLFRKEGQNVTLSCEQNLNHDAMYWYRQDPGQGLRLIYYSQIVNDFQKGDIAEGYSVSREKKESFPLTVTSAQKNPTAFYLCASREPETPGELFFGEGSRLTVL.

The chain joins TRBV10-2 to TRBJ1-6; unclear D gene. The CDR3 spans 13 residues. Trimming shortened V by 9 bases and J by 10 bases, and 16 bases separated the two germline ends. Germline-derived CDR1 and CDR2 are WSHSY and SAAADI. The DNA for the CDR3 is TGCGCCAGTTCGGTGGAGTTTAGGTCACCCCTCCACTTT. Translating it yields CASSVEFRSPLHF.

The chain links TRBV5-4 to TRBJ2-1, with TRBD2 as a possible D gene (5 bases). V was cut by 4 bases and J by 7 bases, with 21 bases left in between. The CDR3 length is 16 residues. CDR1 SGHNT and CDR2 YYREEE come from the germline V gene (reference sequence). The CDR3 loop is CASSRGGSPRGNEQFF. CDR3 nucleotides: TGTGCCAGCAGCCGGGGTGGTAGCCCGAGAGGGAATGAGCAGTTCTTC.

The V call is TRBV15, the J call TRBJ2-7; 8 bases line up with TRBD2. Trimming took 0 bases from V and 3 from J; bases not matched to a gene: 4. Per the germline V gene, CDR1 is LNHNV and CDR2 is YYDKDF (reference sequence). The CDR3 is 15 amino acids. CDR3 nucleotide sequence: TGTGCCACCAGCAGAGAGATCACTAGCGGCTACGAGCAGTACTTC. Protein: CATSREITSGYEQYF.

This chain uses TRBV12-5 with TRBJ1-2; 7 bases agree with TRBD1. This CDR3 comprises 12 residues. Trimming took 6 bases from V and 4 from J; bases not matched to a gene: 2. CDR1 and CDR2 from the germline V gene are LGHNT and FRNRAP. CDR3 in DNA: TGTGCTAGTGGGGACAGGTCCTATGGCTACACCTTC. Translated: CASGDRSYGYTF. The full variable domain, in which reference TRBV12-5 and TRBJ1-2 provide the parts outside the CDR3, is DARVTQTPRHKVTEMGQEVTMRCQPILGHNTVFWYRQTMMQGLELLAYFRNRAPLDDSGMPKDRFSAEMPDATLATLKIQPSEPRDSAVYFCASGDRSYGYTFGSGTRLTVV.

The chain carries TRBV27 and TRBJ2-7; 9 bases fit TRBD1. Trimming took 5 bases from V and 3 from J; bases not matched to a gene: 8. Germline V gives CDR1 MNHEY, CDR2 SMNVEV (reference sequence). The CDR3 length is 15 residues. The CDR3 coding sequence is TGTGCCAGCAGTCAAACAGGGGGCGCGGTCTACGAGCAGTACTTC. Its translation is CASSQTGGAVYEQYF.

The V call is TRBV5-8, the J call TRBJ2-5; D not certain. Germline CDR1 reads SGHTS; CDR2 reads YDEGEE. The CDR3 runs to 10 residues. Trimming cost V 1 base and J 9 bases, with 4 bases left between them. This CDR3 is CASSLTAQYF. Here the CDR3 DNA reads TGTGCCAGCAGCTTGACGGCCCAGTACTTC.

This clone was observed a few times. The CDR3 nucleotides are TGTGCCAGCTCACCATTGGGGACAGGGGACCCCAACTATGGCTACACCTTC. Translated: CASSPLGTGDPNYGYTF. The chain links TRBV18 to TRBJ1-2; 10 bases are shared with TRBD1. The ends lost 2 bases at V and 2 bases at J; junction bases unmatched: 8. The CDR3 spans 17 residues. Germline V gene data show CDR1 as KGHSH and CDR2 as LQKENI.

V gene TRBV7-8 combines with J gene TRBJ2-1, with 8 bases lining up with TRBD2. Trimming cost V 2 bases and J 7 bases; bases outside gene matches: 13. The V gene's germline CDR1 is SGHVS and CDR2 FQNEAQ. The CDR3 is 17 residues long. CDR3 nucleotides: TGTGCCAGCAGCTTATCCCAAGCGGGAGCTTCGTTAAATGAGCAGTTCTTC. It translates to CASSLSQAGASLNEQFF.

The CDR3 loop reads CASSVQGGDYNEQFF. The CDR3 coding sequence is TGTGCCAGCAGCGTACAGGGCGGGGACTACAATGAGCAGTTCTTC. V usage is TRBV9 and J usage is TRBJ2-1, with D tentatively TRBD2 (6 bases). This CDR3 has 15 amino acids. V was clipped by 1 base and J by 3 bases, with 11 bases between them. Germline assignment: CDR1 SGDLS and CDR2 YYNGEE.

The CDR3 loop reads CASSTAGASNEKLFF. CDR3 in DNA: TGTGCCAGTAGCACGGCGGGGGCGTCTAATGAAAAACTGTTTTTT. The chain joins TRBV19 to TRBJ1-4, with TRBD1 as a possible D gene (6 bases). In germline, CDR1 is LNHDA, CDR2 SQIVND (reference sequence). This CDR3 comprises 15 residues. Trimming removed 6 bases from V and 3 bases from J, with 14 bases in between. Variable domain in full (rest from reference TRBV19 and TRBJ1-4): DGGITQSPKYLFRKEGQNVTLSCEQNLNHDAMYWYRQDPGQGLRLIYYSQIVNDFQKGDIAEGYSVSREKKESFPLTVTSAQKNPTAFYLCASSTAGASNEKLFFGSGTQLSVL.

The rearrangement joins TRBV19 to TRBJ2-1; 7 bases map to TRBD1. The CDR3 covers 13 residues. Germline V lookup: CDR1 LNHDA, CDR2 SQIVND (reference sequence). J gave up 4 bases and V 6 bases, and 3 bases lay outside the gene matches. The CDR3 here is CASRGTAYNEQFF. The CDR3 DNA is TGTGCCAGTAGGGGGACAGCTTACAATGAGCAGTTCTTC.

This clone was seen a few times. Written as DNA, the CDR3 is TGTGCCAGCAGTGAACAGGGACAGGGGGCGGATGAGCAGTTCTTC. It codes for CASSEQGQGADEQFF. The V gene is TRBV6-4, the J gene TRBJ2-1; 12 bases align to TRBD1. CDR1 and CDR2 (germline): MRHNA, SNTAGT. The J segment lost 8 bases and the V segment lost 3 bases, leaving 5 bases of the junction unmatched. This CDR3 region has 15 residues.

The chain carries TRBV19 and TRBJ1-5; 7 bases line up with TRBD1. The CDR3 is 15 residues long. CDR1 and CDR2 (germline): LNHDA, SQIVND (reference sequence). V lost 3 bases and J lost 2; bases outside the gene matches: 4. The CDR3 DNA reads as TGTGCCAGTAGTATGAGGGGGCTAGGCAATCAGCCCCAGCATTTT. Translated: CASSMRGLGNQPQHF.

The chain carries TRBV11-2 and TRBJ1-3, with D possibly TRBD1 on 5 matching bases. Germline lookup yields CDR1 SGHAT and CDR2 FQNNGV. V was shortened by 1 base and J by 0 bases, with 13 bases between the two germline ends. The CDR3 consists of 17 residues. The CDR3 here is CASSLVKGPISGNTIYF. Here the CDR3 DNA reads TGTGCCAGCAGCTTAGTCAAGGGGCCAATCTCTGGAAACACCATATATTTT.

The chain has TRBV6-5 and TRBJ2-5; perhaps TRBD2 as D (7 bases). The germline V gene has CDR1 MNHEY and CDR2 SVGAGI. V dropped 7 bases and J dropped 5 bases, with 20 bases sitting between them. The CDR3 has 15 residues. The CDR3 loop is CASTLIGGLGETQYF. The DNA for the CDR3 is TGTGCCAGCACCCTCATCGGGGGGCTCGGGGAGACCCAGTACTTC.